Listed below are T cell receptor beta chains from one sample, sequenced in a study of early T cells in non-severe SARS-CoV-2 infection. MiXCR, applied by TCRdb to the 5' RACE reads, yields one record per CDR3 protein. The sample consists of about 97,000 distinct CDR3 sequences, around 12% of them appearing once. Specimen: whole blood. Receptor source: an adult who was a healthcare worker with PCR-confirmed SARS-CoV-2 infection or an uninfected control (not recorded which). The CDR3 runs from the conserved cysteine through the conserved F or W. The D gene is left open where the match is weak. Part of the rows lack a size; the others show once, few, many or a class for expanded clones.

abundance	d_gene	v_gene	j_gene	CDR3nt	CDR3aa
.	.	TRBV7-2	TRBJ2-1	TGTGCCAGCAGCTTGTGGGGAGGCTACAATGAGCAGTTCTTC	CASSLWGGYNEQFF
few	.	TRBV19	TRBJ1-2	TGTGCCACTCGGGACCGCCGGGACGGGGATGGCTACACCTTC	CATRDRRDGDGYTF
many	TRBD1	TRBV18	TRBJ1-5	TGTGCCAGCTCAACGGGACAGGGGGCCGGTCAGCCCCAGCATTTT	CASSTGQGAGQPQHF
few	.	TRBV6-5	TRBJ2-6	TGTGCCAGCAGTAGGTGGAGCTCTGGGGCCAACGTCCTGACTTTC	CASSRWSSGANVLTF
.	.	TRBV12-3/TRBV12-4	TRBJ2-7	TGTGCCAGCAGTTCCACCAAATCCTACGAGCAGTACTTC	CASSSTKSYEQYF
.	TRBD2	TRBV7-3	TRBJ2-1	TGTGCCAGCAGCTCCCCCGGGAGGGCTGACAATGAGCAGTTCTTC	CASSSPGRADNEQFF
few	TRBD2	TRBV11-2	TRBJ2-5	TGTGCCAGCAGCCCACGGGGGGGCGGGGAAGAGACCCAGTACTTC	CASSPRGGGEETQYF
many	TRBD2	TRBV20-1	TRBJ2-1	TGCAGTGCCCTAGCGGGATCCTACAATGAGCAGTTCTTC	CSALAGSYNEQFF
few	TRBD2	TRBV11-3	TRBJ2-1	TGTGCCAGCAGCCCAGGACTAGCCCATCAGCAGTTCTTC	CASSPGLAHQQFF
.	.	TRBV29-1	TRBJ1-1	TGCAGCGTTGGAGGCCAGACCTACACTGAAGCTTTCTTT	CSVGGQTYTEAFF
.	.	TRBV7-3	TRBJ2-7	TGTGCCAGCAGCTCTTATGGGGGTTACGAGCAGTACTTC	CASSSYGGYEQYF
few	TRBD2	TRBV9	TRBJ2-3	TGTGCCAGCAGCCTAGCGGGAGGGTTGACAGATACGCAGTATTTT	CASSLAGGLTDTQYF
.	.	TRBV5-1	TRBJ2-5	TGCGCCAGCAGCTACGGACAGTCCCAAGAGACCCAGTACTTC	CASSYGQSQETQYF
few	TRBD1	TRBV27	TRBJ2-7	TGTGCCAGCAGTTTATCGTCGGGACAGGGCTACGAGCAGTACTTC	CASSLSSGQGYEQYF
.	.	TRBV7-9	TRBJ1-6	TGTGCCAGCAGTCAGGACAGAAATAATTCACCCCTCCACTTT	CASSQDRNNSPLHF
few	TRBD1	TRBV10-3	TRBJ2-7	TGTGCCATCAATCGGGACAGGAGCTCGGACGAGCAGTACTTC	CAINRDRSSDEQYF
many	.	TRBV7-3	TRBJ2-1	TGTGCCAGCAGCTCCGGCGGTGGGTCCTACAATGAGCAGTTCTTC	CASSSGGGSYNEQFF
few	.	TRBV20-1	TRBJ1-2	TGCAGTGCTAGAAAGACAGTGTATGGCTACACCTTC	CSARKTVYGYTF
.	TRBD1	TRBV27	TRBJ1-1	TGTGCCAGCAGAAGAGCACAGGGGAGCTTCGCTGAAGCTTTCTTT	CASRRAQGSFAEAFF
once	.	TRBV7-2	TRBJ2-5	TGTGCCTGCAGCTTAGTGGGGCGGGAAGCACAAGAGACCCAGTACTTC	CACSLVGREAQETQYF
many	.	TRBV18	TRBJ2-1	TGTGCCAGCTCACCGCAGTACTACAATGAGCAGTTCTTC	CASSPQYYNEQFF
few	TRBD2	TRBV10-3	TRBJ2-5	TGTGCCATATCAGGCGGGAGGGGTCGTGGTATAGAGACCCAGTACTTC	CAISGGRGRGIETQYF
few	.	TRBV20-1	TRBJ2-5	TGCAGTGCTCACGGGAGAGGGGTAGAGACCCAGTACTTC	CSAHGRGVETQYF
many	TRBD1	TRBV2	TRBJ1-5	TGTGCCACCGCCGGGACAGCTAATCAGCCCCAGCATTTT	CATAGTANQPQHF
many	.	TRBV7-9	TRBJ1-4	TGTGCCAGCAGCCCACGGGAATTTCGGGGGGAAAAACTGTTTTTT	CASSPREFRGEKLFF
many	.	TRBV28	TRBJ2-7	TGTGCCAGCAGTTCGATTCGCGAGCAGTACTTC	CASSSIREQYF
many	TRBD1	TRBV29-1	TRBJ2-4	TGCAGCCCCGCCGGGACAGGGGTGTTTCGGGAACCCAAGAACATTCAGTACTTC	CSPAGTGVFREPKNIQYF
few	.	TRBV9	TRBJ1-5	TGTGCCAGCAGCGAACAGGGAGACAATCAGCCCCAGCATTTT	CASSEQGDNQPQHF
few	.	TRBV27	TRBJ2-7	TGTGCCAGCACCAACTCCTACGAGCAGTACTTC	CASTNSYEQYF
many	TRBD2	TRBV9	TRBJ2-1	TGTGCCAGCAGCGTAGCGTGGCTAGCGGGCCATGGTGAGCAGTTCTTC	CASSVAWLAGHGEQFF
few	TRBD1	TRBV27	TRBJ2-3	TGTGCCAGCAGTCTCGCATACAGGGGGGCGCAGTATTTT	CASSLAYRGAQYF
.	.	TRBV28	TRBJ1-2	TGTGCCAGCAGTTTATCTTGGGCGGAACCTAACTATGGCTACACCTTC	CASSLSWAEPNYGYTF
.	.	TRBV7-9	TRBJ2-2	TGTGCCAGCAGACACTACACCGGGGAGCTGTTTTTT	CASRHYTGELFF
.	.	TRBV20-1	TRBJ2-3	TGCAGTGGGCCCCTTCTTCGGGCAGATACGCAGTATTTT	CSGPLLRADTQYF
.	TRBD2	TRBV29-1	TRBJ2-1	TGCAGCGTTGGAGGGACTAGCAGAAACAATGAGCAGTTCTTC	CSVGGTSRNNEQFF
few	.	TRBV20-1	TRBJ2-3	TGCAGTGCTCGGGCGTCTAGCACAGATACGCAGTATTTT	CSARASSTDTQYF
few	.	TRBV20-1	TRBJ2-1	TGCAGTGCTAGAGGTGTGGCGGAGCCCCTATTCAATGAGCAGTTCTTC	CSARGVAEPLFNEQFF
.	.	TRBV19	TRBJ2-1	TGTGCCAGTAGTACAGCCCTACGGTTAGAGCAGTTCTTC	CASSTALRLEQFF
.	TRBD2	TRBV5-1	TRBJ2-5	TGCGCCAGCAGCTTGCGTCTAGCGGGAGCATGGGCCAAAGAGACCCAGTACTTC	CASSLRLAGAWAKETQYF
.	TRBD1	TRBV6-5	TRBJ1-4	TGTGCCAGCAGGTACTCGGGACAGGCAGGCGAAAAACTGTTTTTT	CASRYSGQAGEKLFF
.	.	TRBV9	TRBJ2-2	TGTGCCAGCAGCGCGGGTGGCGGGGAGCTGTTTTTT	CASSAGGGELFF
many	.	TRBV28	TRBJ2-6	TGTGCCAGCAGCTTTTCTGGGGCCAACGTCCTGACTTTC	CASSFSGANVLTF
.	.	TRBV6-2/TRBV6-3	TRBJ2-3	TGTGCCAGCAGAGTTTCCGGTGGAGATACGCAGTATTTT	CASRVSGGDTQYF
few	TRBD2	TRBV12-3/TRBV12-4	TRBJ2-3	TGTGCCAGCAGACCCACTAGCGGGCCCACAGATACGCAGTATTTT	CASRPTSGPTDTQYF
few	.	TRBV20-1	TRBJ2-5	TGCAGTGCTAGAGATCCGACTCAACAAGAGACCCAGTACTTC	CSARDPTQQETQYF
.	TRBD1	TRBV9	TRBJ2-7	TGTGCCAGCAGCCCAGGGGGCGAGCAGTACTTC	CASSPGGEQYF
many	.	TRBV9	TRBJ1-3	TGTGCCAGCAGCTCTGGGGTTGGAAACACCATATATTTT	CASSSGVGNTIYF
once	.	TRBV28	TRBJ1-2	TGTGCCAGCAGAACAGATAGTTATGGCTACACCTTC	CASRTDSYGYTF
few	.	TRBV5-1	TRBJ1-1	TGCGCCAGCAGCCTGCTGGGAAGCAGGGACACTGAAGCTTTCTTT	CASSLLGSRDTEAFF
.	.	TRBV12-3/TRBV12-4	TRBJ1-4	TGTGCCAGCACCCTTAATGAAAAACTGTTTTTT	CASTLNEKLFF
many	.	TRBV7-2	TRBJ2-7	TGTGCCAGCAGCTCCCTCCCTACGGAGCAGTACTTC	CASSSLPTEQYF
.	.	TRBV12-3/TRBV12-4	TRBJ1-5	TGTGCCAGCAGTCCCGGTTTGGGTAGCAATCAGCCCCAGCATTTT	CASSPGLGSNQPQHF